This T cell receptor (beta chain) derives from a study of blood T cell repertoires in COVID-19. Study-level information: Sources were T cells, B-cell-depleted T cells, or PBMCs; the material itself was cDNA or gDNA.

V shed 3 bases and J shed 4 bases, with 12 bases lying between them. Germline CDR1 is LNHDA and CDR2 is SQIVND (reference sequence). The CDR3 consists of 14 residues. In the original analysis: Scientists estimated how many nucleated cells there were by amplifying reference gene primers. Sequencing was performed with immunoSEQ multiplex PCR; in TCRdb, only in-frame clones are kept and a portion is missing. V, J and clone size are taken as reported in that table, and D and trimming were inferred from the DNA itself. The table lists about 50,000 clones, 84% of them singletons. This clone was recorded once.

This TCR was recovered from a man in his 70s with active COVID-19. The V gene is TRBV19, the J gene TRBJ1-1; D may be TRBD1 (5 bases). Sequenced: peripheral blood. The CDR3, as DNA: TGTGCCAGTAGTATCGGGGGGAAAGGCACTGAAGCTTTCTTT. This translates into CASSIGGKGTEAFF.